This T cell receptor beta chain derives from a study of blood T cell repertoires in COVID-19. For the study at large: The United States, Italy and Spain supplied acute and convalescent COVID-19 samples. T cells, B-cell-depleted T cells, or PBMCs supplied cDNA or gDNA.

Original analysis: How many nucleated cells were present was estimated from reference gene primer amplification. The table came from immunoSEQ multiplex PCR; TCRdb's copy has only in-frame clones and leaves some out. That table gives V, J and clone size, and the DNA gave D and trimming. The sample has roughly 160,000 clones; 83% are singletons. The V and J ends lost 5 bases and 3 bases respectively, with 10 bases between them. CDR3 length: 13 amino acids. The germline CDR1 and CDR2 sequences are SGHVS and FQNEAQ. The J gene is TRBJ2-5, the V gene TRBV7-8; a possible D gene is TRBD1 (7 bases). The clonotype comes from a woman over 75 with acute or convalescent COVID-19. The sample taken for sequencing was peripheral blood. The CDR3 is CASSRGTEETQYF. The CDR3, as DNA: TGTGCCAGCAGCCGCGGGACAGAAGAGACCCAGTACTTC.